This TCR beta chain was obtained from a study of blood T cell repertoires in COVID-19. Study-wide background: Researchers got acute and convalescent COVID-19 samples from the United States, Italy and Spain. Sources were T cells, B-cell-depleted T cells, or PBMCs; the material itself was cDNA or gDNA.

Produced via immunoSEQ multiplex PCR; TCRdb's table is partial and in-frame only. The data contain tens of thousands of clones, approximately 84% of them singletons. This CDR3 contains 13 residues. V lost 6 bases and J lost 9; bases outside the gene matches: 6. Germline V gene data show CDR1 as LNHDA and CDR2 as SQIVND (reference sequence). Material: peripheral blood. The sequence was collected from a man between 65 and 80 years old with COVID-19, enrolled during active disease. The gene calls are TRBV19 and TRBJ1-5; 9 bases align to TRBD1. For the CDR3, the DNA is TGTGCCAGTAGGGGACAGGGAGGAGGGCCCCAGCATTTT. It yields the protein CASRGQGGGPQHF.